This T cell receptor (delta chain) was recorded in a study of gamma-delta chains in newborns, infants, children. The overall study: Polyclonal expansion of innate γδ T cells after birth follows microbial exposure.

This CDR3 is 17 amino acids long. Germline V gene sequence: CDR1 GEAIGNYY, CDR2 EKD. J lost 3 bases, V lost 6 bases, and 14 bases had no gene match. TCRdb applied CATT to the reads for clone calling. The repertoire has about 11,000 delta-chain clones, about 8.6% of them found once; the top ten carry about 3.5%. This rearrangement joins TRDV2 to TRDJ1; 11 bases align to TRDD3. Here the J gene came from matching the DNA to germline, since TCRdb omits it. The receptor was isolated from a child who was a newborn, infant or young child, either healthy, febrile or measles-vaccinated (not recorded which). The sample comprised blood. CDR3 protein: CACSGLGDRALPDKLIF. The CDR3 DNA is TGTGCCTGTTCAGGACTGGGGGATAGGGCCCTACCCGATAAACTCATCTTT.